The 28 T cell receptor beta chains below were found in one sample sequenced in a study of blood T cell repertoires in COVID-19. TCRdb's copy holds only in-frame clones and misses some; the assay was immunoSEQ multiplex PCR. Altogether 250,000 to 300,000 clones are present, 88% being singletons, with the ten largest covering about 1%. Sample: peripheral blood. The origin of the receptors is a woman aged 40 to 50 who had recovered from COVID-19.

The chain carries TRBV10-1 and TRBJ1-1; TRBD1 is a possible D gene (5 bases). This CDR3 region has 12 residues. V was trimmed by 5 bases and J by 11 bases, leaving 15 bases between them. Germline CDR1 is WNHNN and CDR2 is SYGVQD (reference sequence). CDR3 amino acids: CASSRSGSRAFF. As DNA, the CDR3 is TGCGCCAGCAGTCGGTCAGGGTCCCGGGCTTTCTTT.

The rearrangement links TRBV6-5 to TRBJ1-4; no reliable D call. Trimming pared 7 bases from V and 7 bases from J, leaving 13 bases between. The CDR3 contains 13 residues. Germline loops: CDR1 MNHEY, CDR2 SVGAGI. The CDR3 here is CASTRGGSEKLFF. The CDR3 DNA is TGTGCCAGCACCCGGGGTGGGAGTGAAAAACTGTTTTTT.

V gene TRBV6-2 or TRBV6-3 combines with J gene TRBJ1-1; TRBD1 agrees at 7 bases. In germline, CDR1 is MNHEY, CDR2 SVGEGT. This CDR3 is built from 16 residues. Trimming took 5 bases from V and 4 from J; bases not matched to a gene: 13. The CDR3 nucleotides read TGTGCCAGCAGTCCCCCCTTCGGGGCAGGGGGCACTGAAGCTTTCTTT. Its protein product is CASSPPFGAGGTEAFF.

As regards this clone: Other DNA variants within this sample encode the same CDR3. The chain uses TRBV7-3 and TRBJ2-1; 8 nucleotides match TRBD2. Per the germline V gene, CDR1 is SGHTA and CDR2 is FQGTGA. This CDR3 comprises 12 residues. With 5 bases clipped from V and 10 bases from J, the junction kept 4 bases outside the gene matches. CDR3 in DNA: TGTGCCAGCAGCCCGGGGGGGGTGGAGCAGTTCTTC. As protein: CASSPGGVEQFF.

The V and J genes are TRBV4-3 and TRBJ2-2, with 7 bases fitting TRBD2. V lost 5 bases and J lost 8; bases outside the gene matches: 11. CDR1 is LGHNA, CDR2 YSLEER, per germline. The CDR3 extends over 15 amino acids. The DNA for the CDR3 is TGCGCCAGCAGCGCCCAGAGACTAGCTTCGGGGGAGCTGTTTTTT. Its protein product is CASSAQRLASGELFF.

A note on this clone: The junction departs from the called germline gene at one end, perhaps through a read error. The genes are TRBV27 and TRBJ2-7; TRBD2 matches at 7 bases. The CDR3 runs 15 residues. The germline V gene has CDR1 MNHEY and CDR2 SMNVEV (reference sequence). In DNA, the CDR3 is TGTGCCAGCAGTTCTCCCGGGAGGATGTCCTTCGAGCAGTACTTC. This sequence encodes CASSSPGRMSFEQYF.

This sequence joins TRBV19 and TRBJ1-3, with TRBD1 identical over 7 bases. Trimming at V came to 4 bases and at J to 0 bases, leaving 3 bases not matched to a gene. This CDR3 has 15 amino acids. Germline lookup yields CDR1 LNHDA and CDR2 SQIVND (reference sequence). The CDR3 DNA reads as TGTGCCAGTAGTACCGGACAGGTCTCTGGAAACACCATATATTTT. Translation gives CASSTGQVSGNTIYF.

The V call is TRBV6-6, the J call TRBJ2-1; D perhaps matches TRBD2 (7 bases). Germline V lookup: CDR1 MNHNY, CDR2 SVGAGI (reference sequence). The CDR3 length is 13 residues. V lost 6 bases, J lost 15 bases, and 21 bases lay in between. This CDR3 is CASRTRGRAGWFF. The CDR3 coding sequence is TGTGCCAGCAGAACTAGGGGGAGGGCAGGGTGGTTCTTC.

V and J are TRBV5-4 and TRBJ2-1; 13 bases fit TRBD2. The junction had 4 bases not matched to a gene; V was cut back by 4 bases and J by 9 bases. CDR1 and CDR2 (germline): SGHNT, YYREEE (reference sequence). The CDR3 spans 14 residues. CDR3 sequence: CASSTRTSGSEQFF. The CDR3 region has the DNA TGTGCCAGCAGCACCCGGACTAGCGGGAGTGAGCAGTTCTTC.

The V gene is TRBV2, the J gene TRBJ2-7; TRBD1 is a possible D gene (5 bases). The V gene lost 7 bases and the J gene lost 0 bases, with 16 bases spanning the gap. This CDR3 is built from 15 residues. CDR1 is SNHLY, CDR2 FYNNEI, per germline. CDR3 nucleotide sequence: TGTGCCAGCACCCCGGGTGGGGCGGCCTCCTACGAGCAGTACTTC. This codes for CASTPGGAASYEQYF.

This clone was found once. This chain links TRBV10-3 with TRBJ2-7; 10 bases align to TRBD1. CDR1 and CDR2 from the germline V gene are ENHRY and SYGVKD. This CDR3 comprises 13 residues. With V trimmed by 4 bases and J by 4 bases, 1 base remained unmatched. CDR3 bases: TGTGCCATCAGTGTGGGACAGGGGTACGAGCAGTACGTC. It encodes CAISVGQGYEQYV.

J is TRBJ1-2 and V is TRBV5-1; 9 bases agree with TRBD1. Trimming cost V 7 bases and J 10 bases; bases outside gene matches: 14. This CDR3 has 14 residues. CDR1 and CDR2 from the germline V gene are SGHRS and YFSETQ. The CDR3 spells CASLIGPGDRAYTF. The CDR3 nucleotides are TGCGCCAGCCTCATTGGGCCTGGGGACAGGGCCTACACCTTC.

The J gene is TRBJ1-4, the V gene TRBV29-1, with a weak D call TRBD1 (6 bases). Between the trimmed V and J ends, which lost 7 bases and 0 bases, there was a span of 12 bases. There are 14 residues in the CDR3. Germline-derived CDR1 and CDR2 are SQVTM and ANQGSEA. The CDR3 protein is CSARRGATNEKLFF. CDR3 bases: TGCAGCGCGCGCAGGGGTGCAACTAATGAAAAACTGTTTTTT.

CDR3 region: CASRRLAVYNEQFF. CDR3 nucleotides: TGTGCCAGCAGACGACTAGCGGTATACAATGAGCAGTTCTTC. V usage is TRBV28 and J usage is TRBJ2-1; the match to TRBD2 covers 9 bases. The length of the CDR3 is 14 residues. Losses at the gene ends were 6 bases for V and 4 bases for J; bases not matched to a gene: 4. Per the germline V gene, CDR1 is MDHEN and CDR2 is SYDVKM.

This chain connects TRBV6-6 to TRBJ2-7; TRBD2 is a possible D gene (5 bases). Germline CDR1 MNHNY, CDR2 SVGAGI (reference sequence). CDR3 length: 13 residues. V lost 8 bases, J lost 0 bases, and 11 bases lay in between. CDR3 region: CASGSGFSYEQYV. DNA for the CDR3: TGTGCCAGCGGGTCGGGGTTCTCCTACGAGCAGTACGTC.

V gene TRBV12-3 or TRBV12-4 combines with J gene TRBJ2-2; 7 bases align to TRBD1. The CDR3 has 13 amino acids. The V segment lost 3 bases and the J segment 8 bases; nucleotides outside the gene matches: 3. This CDR3 is CASSFPGQGELFF. CDR3 DNA sequence: TGTGCCAGCAGTTTCCCGGGACAGGGGGAGCTGTTTTTT.

The V and J genes are TRBV2 and TRBJ1-2, with TRBD1 as a possible D gene (6 bases). This CDR3 contains 16 residues. Germline V gene sequence: CDR1 SNHLY, CDR2 FYNNEI. Trimming cost V 6 bases and J 0 bases, with 17 bases left between them. The CDR3 loop is CASSPPTGTPNYGYTF. The CDR3 coding sequence is TGTGCCAGCAGCCCCCCCACAGGGACACCTAACTATGGCTACACCTTC.

The rearrangement links TRBV7-9 to TRBJ2-3, with D maybe TRBD1 (5 bases). The CDR3 totals 14 residues. Trimming removed 1 base at V and 4 bases at J, with 9 bases between. Germline V CDR1 and CDR2: SEHNR, FQNEAQ (reference sequence). The CDR3 is CASSLGGAADTQYF. Written as DNA, the CDR3 is TGTGCCAGCAGCTTAGGTGGGGCGGCAGATACGCAGTATTTT.

This chain links TRBV29-1 with TRBJ2-3; 7 bases agree with TRBD2. Germline V gene sequence: CDR1 SQVTM, CDR2 ANQGSEA. This CDR3 has 16 residues. With V trimmed by 3 bases and J by 5 bases, 14 bases remained unmatched. CDR3: CSVDQPVSGPGDTQYF. The CDR3 DNA sequence: TGCAGCGTTGATCAGCCGGTTAGCGGGCCTGGAGATACGCAGTATTTT.

Here the CDR3 DNA reads TGTGCCATCAGTGAGGGGGCAAATGAAAAACTGTTTTTT. Residues: CAISEGANEKLFF. This chain uses TRBV10-3 with TRBJ1-4, with a weak D call TRBD1 (5 bases). V was shortened by 2 bases and J by 5 bases, with 6 bases between the two germline ends. Germline-derived CDR1 and CDR2 are ENHRY and SYGVKD. CDR3 length: 13 amino acids.

This chain links TRBV24-1 with TRBJ2-3; TRBD2 aligns across 14 bases. This CDR3 has 14 residues. After removal of 8 bases from V and 4 bases from J, the junction contained 1 base not matched to a gene. Germline V gives CDR1 KGHDR, CDR2 SFDVKD. For the CDR3, the DNA is TGTGCCACCACGACTAGCGGGAGGGCAGATACGCAGTATTTT. It specifies CATTTSGRADTQYF.

The chain couples TRBV7-3 to TRBJ2-3; 8 nucleotides agree with TRBD1. The germline CDR1 and CDR2 sequences are SGHTA and FQGTGA. The CDR3 loop spans 16 amino acids. V shed 5 bases, J shed 4 bases, and the junction held 11 bases outside the gene matches. The CDR3 sequence is CASSPMTGVGADTQYF. The CDR3 coding sequence is TGTGCCAGCAGCCCCATGACAGGGGTAGGCGCAGATACGCAGTATTTT.

The V gene is TRBV15, the J gene TRBJ2-3; 9 bases line up with TRBD2. Trimming cost V 8 bases and J 2 bases; bases outside gene matches: 8. Germline loops: CDR1 LNHNV, CDR2 YYDKDF (reference sequence). The CDR3 spans 15 residues. CDR3 sequence: CATRAGGVPTDTQYF. CDR3 sequence (DNA): TGTGCCACCCGGGCGGGAGGGGTTCCCACAGATACGCAGTATTTT.

The V call is TRBV7-9, the J call TRBJ1-4; D gene unclear. V dropped 1 base and J dropped 7 bases, with 10 bases sitting between them. This CDR3 region has 14 residues. Germline V gives CDR1 SEHNR, CDR2 FQNEAQ (reference sequence). The CDR3 DNA reads TGTGCCAGCAGCTTAGGGGCCATCGGTGAAAAACTGTTTTTT. Translation gives CASSLGAIGEKLFF.

V and J are TRBV27 and TRBJ2-2; 9 bases align to TRBD1. The V segment lost 6 bases and the J segment 6 bases; nucleotides outside the gene matches: 8. CDR1 MNHEY and CDR2 SMNVEV come from the germline V gene (reference sequence). The CDR3 length is 15 residues. The CDR3 nucleotides are TGTGCCAGCAGAATAGGGACAGGGATCGCCGGGGAGCTGTTTTTT. Protein: CASRIGTGIAGELFF.

The chain recombines TRBV4-3 with TRBJ2-3; 7 bases map to TRBD2. Germline-derived CDR1 and CDR2 are LGHNA and YSLEER. V gave up 3 bases and J gave up 2 bases; unmatched junction bases: 2. The CDR3 covers 14 residues. The CDR3 DNA is TGCGCCAGCAGCCAGGAGCGGGACACAGATACGCAGTATTTT. The encoded protein is CASSQERDTDTQYF.

The rearrangement joins TRBV6-5 to TRBJ2-7; 13 bases line up with TRBD2. Germline V gene sequence: CDR1 MNHEY, CDR2 SVGAGI. Trimming at V came to 2 bases and at J to 6 bases, leaving 7 bases not matched to a gene. The CDR3 contains 16 residues. CDR3 sequence reads: CASSYPPGLAGSEQYF. The CDR3 region has the DNA TGTGCCAGCAGTTACCCGCCGGGACTAGCGGGAAGCGAGCAGTACTTC.

The chain combines TRBV30 with TRBJ1-2; D not resolved. Germline V gives CDR1 GTSNPN, CDR2 SVGIG (reference sequence). The CDR3 sequence is 12 residues long. Trimming took off 0 bases at V and 10 bases at J, with 12 bases between the two ends. The DNA for the CDR3 is TGTGCCTGGAGTGTAGACTTTGTGGCCTACACCTTC. Protein product: CAWSVDFVAYTF.